This T cell receptor beta chain comes out of a study of blood T cell repertoires in COVID-19. Per the authors' pipeline: Counts of nucleated cells, estimated from reference gene primer amplification, were obtained. Repertoires were generated with immunoSEQ multiplex PCR, while TCRdb's copy carries only in-frame clones and drops some. From that table come the V and J calls and clone size; the DNA was used to work out D and trimming. The sample holds 350,000 to 400,000 clones, more than 70% seen once. The V end lost 6 bases, the J end lost 2 bases, and 12 bases lay between the germline ends. Germline CDR1 is SGHRS and CDR2 is YFSETQ. There are 13 residues in the CDR3. Self-reported history from a screening survey and questionnaire set each donor's cohort.

The source of this sequence is a woman under 30 who had recovered from COVID-19. The rearrangement joins TRBV5-1 to TRBJ2-7; tentatively, D is TRBD2 (6 bases). The sequencing sample was made of PBMCs or T cells enriched from blood (not recorded which). The CDR3 DNA sequence: TGCGCCAGCACCCCCGCGGGGACCTACGAGCAGTACTTC. The encoded protein is CASTPAGTYEQYF.